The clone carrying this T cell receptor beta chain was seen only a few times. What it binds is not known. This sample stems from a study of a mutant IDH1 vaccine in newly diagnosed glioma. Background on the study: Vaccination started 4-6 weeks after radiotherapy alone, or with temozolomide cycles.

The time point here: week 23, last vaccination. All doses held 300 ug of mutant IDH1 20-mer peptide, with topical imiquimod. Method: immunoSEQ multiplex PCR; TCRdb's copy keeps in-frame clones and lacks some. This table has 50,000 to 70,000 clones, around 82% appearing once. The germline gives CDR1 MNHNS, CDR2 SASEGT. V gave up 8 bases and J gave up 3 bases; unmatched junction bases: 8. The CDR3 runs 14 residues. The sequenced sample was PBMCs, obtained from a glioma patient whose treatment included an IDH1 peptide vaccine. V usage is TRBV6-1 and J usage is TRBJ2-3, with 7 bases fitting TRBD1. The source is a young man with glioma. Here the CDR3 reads CASLPDRVTDTQYF. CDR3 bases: TGTGCCAGCTTACCCGACAGGGTTACAGATACGCAGTATTTT.